These 28 T cell receptor beta chains came from one sample sequenced in a study of blood T cells in healthy people across ages. Sample-barcoded 5' priming and a J-beta primer mix drove a second PCR of roughly 7 to 11 cycles. Via MiXCR, TCRdb re-called the 5' RACE reads, giving one row per CDR3 protein. In the table there are 850,000 to 1,300,000 distinct CDR3 sequences, less than 50% of which are singletons. Material: blood. These receptors all stem from a woman aged 55-70 years in good health.

The genes are TRBV29-1 and TRBJ2-7; 13 bases map to TRBD2. Germline loops: CDR1 SQVTM, CDR2 ANQGSEA. Trimming took 6 bases from V and 1 from J; bases not matched to a gene: 3. This CDR3 region has 14 residues. CDR3 amino acids: CSVVTSGGSYEQYF. CDR3 nucleotides: TGCAGCGTCGTGACTAGCGGGGGGTCCTACGAGCAGTACTTC.

This clonotype was seen a single time. The CDR3: CASSETGVADSPLHF. The CDR3 coding sequence is TGTGCCAGCAGTGAGACGGGGGTGGCGGATTCACCCCTCCACTTT. The chain recombines TRBV2 with TRBJ1-6; D perhaps matches TRBD1 (5 bases). Germline V gives CDR1 SNHLY, CDR2 FYNNEI. V was pared by 3 bases and J by 8 bases, with 14 bases between. This CDR3 has 15 residues.

The gene calls are TRBV20-1 and TRBJ2-7, with D uncertain. The germline gives CDR1 DFQATT, CDR2 SNEGSKA (reference sequence). The V and J ends lost 6 bases and 5 bases respectively, with 20 bases between them. The CDR3 is 14 residues long. The CDR3 DNA follows: TGCAGTGCCCACGCCCCTGGTTTAGAGGACGAGCAGTACTTC. Its translation: CSAHAPGLEDEQYF.

This clonotype was found a few times. Written as DNA, the CDR3 is TGTGCCAGCAGTTATAGGGGTCCGGGACGAGGATACGAGCAGTACTTC. This sequence encodes CASSYRGPGRGYEQYF. The chain couples TRBV6-2 or TRBV6-3 to TRBJ2-7, with D perhaps given as TRBD1 or TRBD2 (5 bases each). Germline CDR1 is MNHEY and CDR2 is SVGEGT. Trimming stripped 3 bases from V and 4 bases from J, with 19 bases between. This CDR3 region has 16 residues.

Only a few counts were recorded for this clonotype. This rearrangement joins TRBV5-1 to TRBJ2-5; 8 bases are shared with TRBD2. Losses at the gene ends were 5 bases for V and 1 base for J; bases not matched to a gene: 7. Germline V gene data show CDR1 as SGHRS and CDR2 as YFSETQ. The CDR3 has 15 residues. Here the CDR3 reads CASRRGSGTQETQYF. CDR3 DNA: TGCGCCAGCAGAAGAGGTAGCGGGACCCAAGAGACCCAGTACTTC.

This clonotype was counted once. V usage is TRBV9 and J usage is TRBJ1-2; 7 bases align to TRBD1. Germline V gives CDR1 SGDLS, CDR2 YYNGEE. This CDR3 has 15 residues. J lost 4 bases, V lost 4 bases, and 10 bases had no gene match. The CDR3 reads CASSHPQGRTYGYTF. The CDR3 DNA reads TGTGCCAGCAGCCATCCACAGGGGCGAACCTATGGCTACACCTTC.

This clonotype was counted at least ten times. The V and J genes are TRBV3-1 and TRBJ2-7, with TRBD2 matching 14 bases. V gave up 4 bases and J gave up 4 bases; unmatched junction bases: 9. Per the germline V gene, CDR1 is LGHDT and CDR2 is YNNKEL (reference sequence). CDR3 length equals 17 residues. CDR3 DNA: TGTGCCAGCAGCCTTGGGACTAGCGGGAGTCCCGGGTACGAGCAGTACTTC. This gives the protein CASSLGTSGSPGYEQYF.

V and J are TRBV20-1 and TRBJ1-2; no definite D call. Germline V lookup: CDR1 DFQATT, CDR2 SNEGSKA (reference sequence). The CDR3 loop spans 12 amino acids. The CDR3 sequence: CIVPGMDYGYTF. The CDR3 DNA is TGCATCGTTCCAGGAATGGACTATGGCTACACCTTC.

This clonotype was observed a few times. The rearrangement links TRBV5-1 to TRBJ2-2; the match to TRBD1 covers 7 bases. The CDR3 totals 14 residues. With V trimmed by 10 bases and J by 0 bases, 6 bases remained unmatched. Germline CDR1 reads SGHRS; CDR2 reads YFSETQ. In DNA form, the CDR3 reads TGCGCCGGCCGGGACAGCTCGAACACCGGGGAGCTGTTTTTT. Translating gives CAGRDSSNTGELFF.

This clonotype was observed a few times. J is TRBJ2-7 and V is TRBV2; 12 bases map to TRBD2. J was trimmed by 4 bases and V by 6 bases; bases with no gene match: 10. Germline lookup yields CDR1 SNHLY and CDR2 FYNNEI. The CDR3 is 16 residues long. In nucleotides, the CDR3 is TGTGCCAGCAGACCCAATCTAGCGGGAGGGGGGTACGAGCAGTACTTC. Translated, it gives CASRPNLAGGGYEQYF.

The chain employs TRBV28 and TRBJ1-1; D remains ambiguous. Germline CDR1 is MDHEN and CDR2 is SYDVKM. With 6 bases removed from V and 0 bases from J, the gap between germline ends came to 17 bases. The CDR3 has 16 amino acids. In DNA form, the CDR3 reads TGTGCCAGCAGCCGAGGCACCCGATACTTGAACACTGAAGCTTTCTTT. Translation gives CASSRGTRYLNTEAFF.

The rearrangement links TRBV28 to TRBJ2-7, with a tentative D call TRBD1 (6 bases). The CDR3 is made up of 13 amino acids. Per the germline V gene, CDR1 is MDHEN and CDR2 is SYDVKM. The CDR3 reads CATWGPLSYEQYF. The CDR3 DNA is TGTGCTACGTGGGGGCCTTTGTCCTACGAGCAGTACTTC.

V is TRBV9 and J is TRBJ2-2, with D hard to call. The CDR3 loop spans 13 amino acids. V lost 0 bases and J lost 3, with 3 bases in between. CDR1 and CDR2 (germline): SGDLS, YYNGEE. CDR3 loop: CASSVVDTGELFF. CDR3 DNA: TGTGCCAGCAGCGTAGTGGACACCGGGGAGCTGTTTTTT.

This chain uses TRBV5-8 with TRBJ1-2, with 10 nucleotides matching TRBD1. The CDR3 contains 14 residues. CDR1 SGHTS and CDR2 YDEGEE come from the germline V gene. V trimming: 4 bases; J trimming: 5 bases; junction bases outside the gene matches: 5. The CDR3 loop is CASSRDRGFYGYTF. CDR3 coding DNA: TGTGCCAGCAGCCGGGACAGGGGATTTTATGGCTACACCTTC.

The V call is TRBV4-2, the J call TRBJ2-7; D unresolved. Germline V lookup: CDR1 LGHNA, CDR2 YNFKEQ. Trimming cost V 4 bases and J 2 bases, with 12 bases left between them. The CDR3 consists of 14 residues. In DNA form, the CDR3 reads TGTGCCAGCAGCCCCTTAGACAAGCCCTACGAGCAGTACTTC. This encodes CASSPLDKPYEQYF.

As concerns this clonotype: The junction differs from germline at one of its ends, possibly a read error. The chain links TRBV29-1 to TRBJ2-5; the match to TRBD1 covers 11 bases. The CDR3 extends over 14 amino acids. Germline lookup yields CDR1 SQVTM and CDR2 ANQGSEA. The CDR3, as DNA: TGCAGCGCTGCCGGGACAGGGGGAGTAGAGACCCGGTACTTC. This encodes CSAAGTGGVETRYF.

This clonotype has a single count. The rearrangement uses TRBV5-1 and TRBJ1-6; D is unclear. The CDR3 runs to 14 residues. The V and J ends lost 5 bases and 1 base respectively, with 7 bases between them. Germline V gene lookup returns CDR1 SGHRS and CDR2 YFSETQ. The CDR3 spells CASRAGSYNSPLHF. The DNA of the CDR3 is TGCGCCAGCAGGGCCGGGTCCTATAATTCACCCCTCCACTTT. Full variable domain (missing parts from reference TRBV5-1 and TRBJ1-6): KAGVTQTPRYLIKTRGQQVTLSCSPISGHRSVSWYQQTPGQGLQFLFEYFSETQRNKGNFPGRFSGRQFSNSRSEMNVSTLELGDSALYLCASRAGSYNSPLHFGNGTRLTVT.

This clonotype was detected a few times. V usage is TRBV27 and J usage is TRBJ1-5, with TRBD1 identical over 8 bases. The germline gives CDR1 MNHEY, CDR2 SMNVEV (reference sequence). The CDR3 consists of 14 residues. V gave up 5 bases and J gave up 6 bases; unmatched junction bases: 6. The CDR3 loop reads CASSHRTGSQPQHF. The CDR3 region has the DNA TGTGCCAGCAGTCACAGGACAGGGAGTCAGCCCCAGCATTTT.

This clonotype was observed many times. The rearrangement joins TRBV29-1 to TRBJ2-7; D may be TRBD1 (6 bases). The V gene's germline CDR1 is SQVTM and CDR2 ANQGSEA. The CDR3 sequence is 11 residues long. Trimming removed 7 bases at V and 2 bases at J, with 9 bases between. CDR3 nucleotides: TGCAGCGCCCAGGGGACCTACGAGCAGTACTTC. Its protein is CSAQGTYEQYF.

The chain combines TRBV6-1 with TRBJ2-3; TRBD2 matches 12 bases. This CDR3 has 17 residues. V gave up 4 bases and J gave up 1 base; unmatched junction bases: 6. Germline CDR1 reads MNHNS; CDR2 reads SASEGT. Written as DNA, the CDR3 is TGTGCCAGCAGTGGGCTAGCGGGAGGGCCGGGCACAGATACGCAGTATTTT. Protein sequence: CASSGLAGGPGTDTQYF.

CDR3 DNA sequence: TGTGCCAGCAGCCCACGACAGAACTTGGGAAACACCATATATTTT. Protein product: CASSPRQNLGNTIYF. The chain uses TRBV9 and TRBJ1-3, with D possibly being TRBD1 (5 bases). CDR3 length: 15 residues. Looked up from germline, CDR1 is SGDLS and CDR2 is YYNGEE. V lost 4 bases and J lost 4, with 15 bases in between.

This sequence joins TRBV5-1 and TRBJ2-3; 9 nucleotides align to TRBD1. The CDR3 consists of 15 residues. Germline lookup yields CDR1 SGHRS and CDR2 YFSETQ. V was pared by 2 bases and J by 4 bases, with 5 bases of the junction left unmatched. The CDR3 sequence: CASSFQGQGSDTQYF. CDR3 nucleotides: TGCGCCAGCAGCTTTCAGGGACAGGGATCAGATACGCAGTATTTT.

V is TRBV3-1 and J is TRBJ2-1; 9 bases line up with TRBD2. The end of the DNA fits TRBJ2-7 better, so the J call may be wrong. The length of the CDR3 is 17 residues. Germline V gene data show CDR1 as LGHDT and CDR2 as YNNKEL (reference sequence). The CDR3 reads CASSQEVETSGGNEQYF. In nucleotides, the CDR3 is TGTGCCAGCAGCCAAGAAGTCGAGACTAGCGGTGGAAATGAGCAGTACTTC.

This clonotype showed up just a few times. The junction and the germline gene differ at one end; a read error may be behind it. The chain employs TRBV12-3 or TRBV12-4 and TRBJ1-6; 8 positions match TRBD1. The CDR3 covers 14 residues. The CDR3 DNA is TGTGCCAGCATCTCGACAGGGGACAATTCACCCCCCCACTTT. Protein sequence: CASISTGDNSPPHF.

This rearrangement joins TRBV28 to TRBJ2-5; maybe TRBD2 (5 bases). CDR3 size: 14 residues. V was trimmed by 3 bases and J by 4 bases, leaving 12 bases between them. In germline, CDR1 is MDHEN, CDR2 SYDVKM. The chain's CDR3 is CASSFGIAPETQYF. The CDR3 nucleotides are TGTGCCAGCAGTTTCGGGATTGCCCCAGAGACCCAGTACTTC.

V is TRBV7-9 and J is TRBJ2-1; the match to TRBD1 covers 8 bases. This CDR3 comprises 16 residues. The junction had 13 bases not matched to a gene; V was cut back by 6 bases and J by 6 bases. Germline V lookup: CDR1 SEHNR, CDR2 FQNEAQ (reference sequence). The CDR3 region is CASRPWRQGRFNEQFF. In DNA form, the CDR3 reads TGTGCCAGCAGGCCCTGGCGACAGGGGAGGTTCAATGAGCAGTTCTTC.

This chain's CDR3 is CASSLGGDPTYEQYF. DNA of the CDR3: TGTGCCAGCAGCTTAGGTGGGGACCCAACCTACGAGCAGTACTTC. The chain joins TRBV11-3 to TRBJ2-7, with D perhaps matching TRBD1 or TRBD2 (5 bases each). The V gene's germline CDR1 is SGHNT and CDR2 YENEEA. Trimming stripped 1 base from V and 2 bases from J, with 12 bases between. There are 15 residues in the CDR3.

A few counts support this clonotype. The V gene is TRBV6-4, the J gene TRBJ2-5; D gene ambiguous. CDR3 length equals 11 residues. Per the germline V gene, CDR1 is MRHNA and CDR2 is SNTAGT. The ends were cut back, 7 bases at V and 3 bases at J, with 6 bases in the middle. The CDR3: CASTSKETQYF. CDR3 in DNA: TGTGCCAGCACCAGCAAAGAGACCCAGTACTTC.